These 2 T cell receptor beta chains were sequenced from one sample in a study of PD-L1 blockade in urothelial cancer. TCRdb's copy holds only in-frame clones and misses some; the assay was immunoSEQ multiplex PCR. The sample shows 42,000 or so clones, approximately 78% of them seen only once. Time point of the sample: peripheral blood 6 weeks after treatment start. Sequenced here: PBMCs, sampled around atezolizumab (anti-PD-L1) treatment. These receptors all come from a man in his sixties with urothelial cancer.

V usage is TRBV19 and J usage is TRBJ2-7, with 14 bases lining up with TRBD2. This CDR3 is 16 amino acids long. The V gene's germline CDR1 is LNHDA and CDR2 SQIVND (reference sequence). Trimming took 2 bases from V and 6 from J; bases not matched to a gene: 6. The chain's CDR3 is CASSILGTSGGLEQYF. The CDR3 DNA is TGTGCCAGTAGTATACTGGGGACTAGCGGGGGCCTCGAGCAGTACTTC.

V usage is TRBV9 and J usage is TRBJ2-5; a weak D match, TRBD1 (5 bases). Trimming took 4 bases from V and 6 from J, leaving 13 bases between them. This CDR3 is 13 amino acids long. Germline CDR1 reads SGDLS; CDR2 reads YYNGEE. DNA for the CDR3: TGTGCCAGCAGCCCAGGAAAGGGGCAGACCCAGTACTTC. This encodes CASSPGKGQTQYF.